This section outlines one TCR beta chain sequence together with its context. The antigen this receptor binds is unknown. Qualities for individual bases were not recorded, and no much larger clone is one base off. Peripheral blood CD8+ and CD4+ T cells from healthy donors, Susac syndrome patients and multiple sclerosis patients were profiled by high-throughput TCR beta sequencing. Healthy donors were included as age- and sex-matched controls. CD8+ TEMRA cells were enriched by FACS, while bulk CD8+ and CD4+ T cells were purified by magnetic negative isolation. Blood was collected in EDTA tubes and processed within 24 hours, with PBMCs isolated through density gradient centrifugation. PBMCs intended for TCR sequencing were frozen in liquid nitrogen and were later thawed in a 37 degrees C water bath. The sorted or isolated CD4+, CD8+ and CD8+ TEMRA cells had a purity of 90% or higher. RNA was extracted with the RNeasy kit and about 0.45 to 1 ug was reverse transcribed using random hexamers. TCR beta CDR3 regions were amplified with the immunoSEQ multiplex PCR assay covering 54 Vbeta and 13 Jbeta segments. To correct PCR amplification bias, a synthetic template baseline was used for both primer optimization and computational correction. On the study's bioinformatics: Only productive sequences were kept, with reads annotated to V, D and J genes according to IMGT and analyzed in immunoSEQ Analyzer. Clonality was calculated as one minus the Shannon entropy normalized by log2 of the number of productive unique sequences. For each patient and control, public and private clones were evaluated among the 100 most prevalent clones. Clones were defined as Susac-specific when absent from the healthy and MS cohorts, from over 950 published viral clones and from other ImmuneACCESS disease sequences. The public sequencing data were trimmed at Q25 with fastp and processed into clonotypes with MiXCR by TCRdb, which kept only in-frame beta chains. Each entry merges the rows of one CDR3 protein and shows their most common DNA and genes. These V and J calls are TCRdb output, not the study's own analysis. The sample includes about 200,000 distinct CDR3 sequences, with roughly 96% observed a single time. The ten largest account for around 0.093% of the sample.

This specimen comes from a study of CD8 T cells in Susac syndrome (dated by TCRdb to between 2018 and 2020). Turning to the overall study: The study used repertoire sequencing to test whether antigen drove CD8+ T cell activation and differentiation in Susac syndrome. Results and caveats for the whole study, not just this receptor: The study acknowledged that relatively few individuals were included in the TCR sequencing and HLA analysis.

This sequence originates from a human donor in good health. Sequenced sample: CD4+ T cells from PBMCs.

The nucleotides read TGTGCCAGCACCTTTGGGGTTGGGGTTGCTTTCTTT. It encodes CASTFGVGVAFF. Recombination connected TRBV12-3 or TRBV12-4 to TRBJ1-1; the D gene cannot be named for sure. Cut back by 7 bases and 11 bases, the V and J ends lie 17 bases apart. The CDR3 spans 12 residues, from the cysteine through the phenylalanine. Only CDR3 DNA remains: 36 bases, in frame from the first base.